This TCR beta chain was identified during a study of shared clonotypes between healthy human individuals. Study conclusions and caveats: In a few donors, around 5.5% of naive CD4 clonotypes appeared in common.

The germline V gene encodes CDR1 SQVTM and CDR2 ANQGSEA. Deletions cut 5 bases from V and 7 bases from J, with 22 bases between. This CDR3 comprises 15 residues. Concerning this clone itself: Its specificity is unknown.

Method: immunoSEQ multiplex PCR; TCRdb's copy keeps in-frame clones and lacks some. This sample has about 960,000 clones; approximately 76% occur once, and the top ten carry nearly 1.5%. The TCR sequence derives from a man between 18 and 29 years old in good health. The V gene is TRBV29-1, the J gene TRBJ2-3; D possibly corresponds to TRBD2 (6 bases). Material: memory CD4+ T cells sorted from blood. This sample's subset: CD45RA-negative fraction. The CDR3 nucleotides read TGCAGCGTTCCTACGCGCGGGAACCTCCTTAATACGCAGTATTTT. Amino acid sequence: CSVPTRGNLLNTQYF.